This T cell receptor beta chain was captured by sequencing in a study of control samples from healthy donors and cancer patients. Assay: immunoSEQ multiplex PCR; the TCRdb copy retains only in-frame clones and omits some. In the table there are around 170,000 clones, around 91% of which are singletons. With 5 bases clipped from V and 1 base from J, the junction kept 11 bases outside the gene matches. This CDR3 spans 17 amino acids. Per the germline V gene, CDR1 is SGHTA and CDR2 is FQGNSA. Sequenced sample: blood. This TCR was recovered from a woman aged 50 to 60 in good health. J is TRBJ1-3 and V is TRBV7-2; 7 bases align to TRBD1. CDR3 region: CASSPQQGFNSGNTIYF. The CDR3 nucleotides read TGTGCCAGCAGCCCGCAACAGGGGTTTAATTCTGGAAACACCATATATTTT.